Listed below are T cell receptor beta chains from one sample, sequenced in a study of CD8 T cells in Susac syndrome. TCRdb reprocessed the immunoSEQ multiplex PCR reads via MiXCR and lists one record per CDR3 protein. The profile covers about 300,000 distinct CDR3 sequences, with over 75% appearing a single time and around 0.2% taken by the ten largest. Sequencing was carried out using CD8+ T cells from PBMCs. The receptors come from a human donor with multiple sclerosis. CDR3s include the opening cysteine and the closing phenylalanine or tryptophan. The D gene is left open where the match is weak. Clone size appears in some rows only: once, few, many, or a class for an expanded clone.

CDR3aa: CAISPGTSGSSYNEQFF
CDR3nt: TGTGCCATCAGCCCCGGGACTAGCGGGAGCTCCTACAATGAGCAGTTCTTC
d_gene: TRBD2
v_gene: TRBV10-3
abundance: .
j_gene: TRBJ2-1

CDR3aa: CASSPTVGSSYEQYF
CDR3nt: TGTGCCAGCAGCCCGACGGTAGGCAGCTCCTACGAGCAGTACTTC
d_gene: .
v_gene: TRBV11-2
abundance: .
j_gene: TRBJ2-7

CDR3aa: CAISGTTRYEQYF
CDR3nt: TGTGCCATCTCGGGGACTACCCGCTACGAGCAGTACTTC
d_gene: TRBD2
v_gene: TRBV28
abundance: .
j_gene: TRBJ2-7

CDR3aa: CASSDRADEAFF
CDR3nt: TGTGCCAGCAGTGACCGGGCAGACGAAGCTTTCTTT
d_gene: .
v_gene: TRBV25-1
abundance: .
j_gene: TRBJ1-1

CDR3aa: CASSPMVAGLETQYF
CDR3nt: TGTGCCAGCAGCCCCATGGTAGCGGGATTGGAGACCCAGTACTTC
d_gene: TRBD2
v_gene: TRBV27
abundance: .
j_gene: TRBJ2-5

CDR3aa: CASSPELLAGTMDEQFF
CDR3nt: TGTGCCAGCAGCCCCGAGCTGCTAGCGGGAACGATGGATGAGCAGTTCTTC
d_gene: TRBD2
v_gene: TRBV7-2
abundance: few
j_gene: TRBJ2-1

CDR3aa: CASSLDGRDIDLKLFF
CDR3nt: TGTGCCAGCAGCTTAGATGGCCGGGACATCGACCTCAAACTGTTTTTT
d_gene: .
v_gene: TRBV7-6
abundance: once
j_gene: TRBJ1-4

CDR3aa: CASRTYRRGEETSDFNQPQHF
CDR3nt: TGTGCCAGCAGGACTTACCGGAGGGGGGAAGAAACCAGTGACTTTAATCAGCCCCAGCATTTT
d_gene: .
v_gene: TRBV6-4
abundance: .
j_gene: TRBJ1-5

CDR3aa: CARGDVRNTEAFF
CDR3nt: TGTGCCAGGGGGGACGTGAGGAACACTGAAGCTTTCTTT
d_gene: .
v_gene: TRBV2
abundance: once
j_gene: TRBJ1-1

CDR3aa: CATTEGRSYNEQFF
CDR3nt: TGTGCCACCACGGAGGGCCGCTCCTACAATGAGCAGTTCTTC
d_gene: .
v_gene: TRBV15
abundance: .
j_gene: TRBJ2-1

CDR3aa: CASSSRQGSANYGYTF
CDR3nt: TGTGCCAGCAGCTCCCGACAGGGATCCGCGAACTATGGCTACACCTTC
d_gene: TRBD1
v_gene: TRBV28
abundance: .
j_gene: TRBJ1-2

CDR3aa: CSAASGVSYEQYF
CDR3nt: TGCAGCGCGGCTAGCGGGGTCTCCTACGAGCAGTACTTC
d_gene: TRBD2
v_gene: TRBV29-1
abundance: .
j_gene: TRBJ2-7

CDR3aa: CSATDTQGAPHEQYF
CDR3nt: TGCAGCGCCACTGATACTCAAGGGGCCCCCCACGAGCAGTACTTC
d_gene: .
v_gene: TRBV29-1
abundance: .
j_gene: TRBJ2-7

CDR3aa: CASSLGIGESTDTQYF
CDR3nt: TGTGCCAGCAGCTTAGGAATCGGAGAAAGCACAGATACGCAGTATTTT
d_gene: .
v_gene: TRBV7-9
abundance: .
j_gene: TRBJ2-3

CDR3aa: CASSQDSGAGAKNIQYF
CDR3nt: TGTGCCAGCAGCCAAGATTCCGGGGCTGGAGCCAAAAACATTCAGTACTTC
d_gene: .
v_gene: TRBV5-4
abundance: .
j_gene: TRBJ2-4

CDR3aa: CASRMGPSNYGYTF
CDR3nt: TGTGCCAGCAGAATGGGACCGTCTAACTATGGCTACACCTTC
d_gene: .
v_gene: TRBV6-1
abundance: .
j_gene: TRBJ1-2

CDR3aa: CASSPRMVGNTIYF
CDR3nt: TGTGCCAGCAGCCCCCGGATGGTTGGAAACACCATATATTTT
d_gene: .
v_gene: TRBV9
abundance: .
j_gene: TRBJ1-3

CDR3aa: CASSGQGQGPETQYF
CDR3nt: TGCGCCAGCAGCGGACAGGGACAGGGCCCCGAGACCCAGTACTTC
d_gene: TRBD1
v_gene: TRBV5-1
abundance: .
j_gene: TRBJ2-5

CDR3aa: CASSLRLAGMGAPDTQYF
CDR3nt: TGTGCCAGCAGTTTGCGTCTAGCGGGGATGGGGGCCCCAGATACGCAGTATTTT
d_gene: TRBD2
v_gene: TRBV28
abundance: .
j_gene: TRBJ2-3

CDR3aa: CASSQDRYTEAFF
CDR3nt: TGCGCCAGCAGCCAAGATCGGTACACTGAAGCTTTCTTT
d_gene: .
v_gene: TRBV4-1
abundance: few
j_gene: TRBJ1-1

CDR3aa: CASSVGQGQPQHF
CDR3nt: TGTGCCAGCAGTGTTGGACAGGGACAGCCCCAGCATTTT
d_gene: TRBD1
v_gene: TRBV6-2/TRBV6-3
abundance: .
j_gene: TRBJ1-5

CDR3aa: CAGRLAEAQETQYF
CDR3nt: TGCGCCGGTAGACTAGCGGAAGCCCAAGAGACCCAGTACTTC
d_gene: TRBD2
v_gene: TRBV20-1
abundance: .
j_gene: TRBJ2-5

CDR3aa: CATFPGGRTTPSGANVLTF
CDR3nt: TGTGCCACTTTTCCGGGTGGCAGGACTACCCCTTCTGGGGCCAACGTCCTGACTTTC
d_gene: .
v_gene: TRBV19
abundance: few
j_gene: TRBJ2-6

CDR3aa: CASSRLLADQETQYF
CDR3nt: TGCGCCAGCAGCCGACTACTAGCGGACCAAGAGACCCAGTACTTC
d_gene: TRBD2
v_gene: TRBV4-3
abundance: .
j_gene: TRBJ2-5

CDR3aa: CSDRGGEETQYF
CDR3nt: TGCAGTGACCGCGGGGGAGAAGAGACCCAGTACTTC
d_gene: TRBD2
v_gene: TRBV20-1
abundance: .
j_gene: TRBJ2-5

CDR3aa: CASSEGLADQETQYF
CDR3nt: TGTGCCAGCAGCGAGGGACTAGCGGACCAAGAGACCCAGTACTTC
d_gene: TRBD2
v_gene: TRBV9
abundance: .
j_gene: TRBJ2-5

CDR3aa: CSARDYGGNQPQHF
CDR3nt: TGCAGTGCTAGAGATTACGGGGGGAATCAGCCCCAGCATTTT
d_gene: .
v_gene: TRBV20-1
abundance: .
j_gene: TRBJ1-5

CDR3aa: CASSDPAGDSTDTQYF
CDR3nt: TGTGCCAGCAGTGACCCAGCGGGAGACAGCACAGATACGCAGTATTTT
d_gene: TRBD2
v_gene: TRBV2
abundance: .
j_gene: TRBJ2-3

CDR3aa: CASRLTSGRGIQETQYF
CDR3nt: TGTGCCAGCAGGCTGACTAGCGGGAGGGGTATCCAAGAGACCCAGTACTTC
d_gene: TRBD2
v_gene: TRBV27
abundance: .
j_gene: TRBJ2-5

CDR3aa: CASSTGTSGNNEQFF
CDR3nt: TGTGCCAGCAGTACCGGGACTAGCGGTAACAATGAGCAGTTCTTC
d_gene: TRBD2
v_gene: TRBV27
abundance: few
j_gene: TRBJ2-1

CDR3aa: CASSFQRDYEQYF
CDR3nt: TGTGCCAGCAGCTTCCAGCGGGACTACGAGCAGTACTTC
d_gene: TRBD2
v_gene: TRBV11-2
abundance: .
j_gene: TRBJ2-7

CDR3aa: CAISELALAGYNEQFF
CDR3nt: TGTGCCATCAGTGAGCTAGCACTAGCGGGATACAATGAGCAGTTCTTC
d_gene: TRBD2
v_gene: TRBV10-3
abundance: .
j_gene: TRBJ2-1

CDR3aa: CASSLAGQGYYEQYF
CDR3nt: TGTGCCAGCAGTTTAGCGGGACAGGGGTACTACGAGCAGTACTTC
d_gene: TRBD1
v_gene: TRBV27
abundance: .
j_gene: TRBJ2-7

CDR3aa: CASSPDRRTEAFF
CDR3nt: TGTGCCAGCTCCCCGGACAGGCGGACTGAAGCTTTCTTT
d_gene: TRBD1
v_gene: TRBV7-2
abundance: .
j_gene: TRBJ1-1

CDR3aa: CASSRWDRGFEQYF
CDR3nt: TGTGCCAGTAGTAGATGGGACAGGGGATTCGAGCAGTACTTC
d_gene: TRBD1
v_gene: TRBV19
abundance: .
j_gene: TRBJ2-7

CDR3aa: CSARSRGGANSVYEQYF
CDR3nt: TGCAGTGCTAGATCCCGGGGAGGCGCTAACTCGGTTTACGAGCAGTACTTC
d_gene: .
v_gene: TRBV20-1
abundance: .
j_gene: TRBJ2-7

CDR3aa: CASTHLPGSGGAKNTEAFF
CDR3nt: TGTGCCAGCACCCATCTACCGGGATCCGGAGGCGCTAAGAACACTGAAGCTTTCTTT
d_gene: .
v_gene: TRBV27
abundance: .
j_gene: TRBJ1-1

CDR3aa: CATGTSSYNEQFF
CDR3nt: TGTGCCACCGGGACTAGCTCCTACAATGAGCAGTTCTTC
d_gene: TRBD2
v_gene: TRBV19
abundance: .
j_gene: TRBJ2-1

CDR3aa: CASRGAGTSGSFYEQFF
CDR3nt: TGTGCCAGCAGAGGAGCCGGGACTAGCGGGAGTTTCTATGAGCAGTTCTTC
d_gene: TRBD2
v_gene: TRBV6-1
abundance: few
j_gene: TRBJ2-1

CDR3aa: CATSREAGGGETQYF
CDR3nt: TGTGCCACCAGCAGAGAGGCAGGGGGTGGTGAGACCCAGTACTTC
d_gene: TRBD1
v_gene: TRBV15
abundance: .
j_gene: TRBJ2-5

CDR3aa: CASSWMRDTDTQYF
CDR3nt: TGTGCCAGCAGTTGGATGCGGGACACAGATACGCAGTATTTT
d_gene: .
v_gene: TRBV6-2/TRBV6-3
abundance: .
j_gene: TRBJ2-3

CDR3aa: CASSHGTSGSAPGYNEQFF
CDR3nt: TGCGCCAGCAGCCATGGGACTAGCGGGAGCGCCCCCGGGTACAATGAGCAGTTCTTC
d_gene: TRBD2
v_gene: TRBV4-1
abundance: once
j_gene: TRBJ2-1

CDR3aa: CASSLVQGVLTGELFF
CDR3nt: TGTGCCAGCAGCTTGGTACAGGGGGTTCTTACCGGGGAGCTGTTTTTT
d_gene: TRBD1
v_gene: TRBV5-6
abundance: .
j_gene: TRBJ2-2

CDR3aa: CASSLELRPAGSNARTEAFF
CDR3nt: TGTGCCAGCAGCTTAGAGCTCAGGCCGGCGGGTTCGAACGCTAGAACTGAAGCTTTCTTT
d_gene: .
v_gene: TRBV7-4
abundance: .
j_gene: TRBJ1-1

CDR3aa: CASSFLKAEAFF
CDR3nt: TGTGCCAGCAGTTTCCTAAAGGCTGAAGCTTTCTTT
d_gene: .
v_gene: TRBV12-3/TRBV12-4
abundance: .
j_gene: TRBJ1-1

CDR3aa: CSVVLWREGTEAFF
CDR3nt: TGCAGCGTTGTACTGTGGAGAGAGGGTACTGAAGCTTTCTTT
d_gene: .
v_gene: TRBV29-1
abundance: .
j_gene: TRBJ1-1

CDR3aa: CASSQDAGRNSYEQYF
CDR3nt: TGCGCCAGCAGCCAAGATGCCGGGCGCAACTCCTACGAGCAGTACTTC
d_gene: .
v_gene: TRBV4-3
abundance: .
j_gene: TRBJ2-7

CDR3aa: CASSELSPGYEQYF
CDR3nt: TGTGCCAGCAGTGAATTGTCCCCGGGCTACGAGCAGTACTTC
d_gene: .
v_gene: TRBV25-1
abundance: few
j_gene: TRBJ2-7